Reported below is one TCR beta chain. Participants had their cohort set by participant-reported clinical history. Assay: immunoSEQ multiplex PCR; the TCRdb copy retains only in-frame clones and omits some. The data contain 400,000 to 500,000 clones, approximately 91% of them singletons. This record comes from a study of blood T cell repertoires in COVID-19. V lost 5 bases to trimming and J lost 8 bases; unmatched junction nucleotides: 5. The CDR3 extends over 13 amino acids. The germline V gene has CDR1 MNHEY and CDR2 SMNVEV (reference sequence). The receptor was derived from a woman in her late teens or twenties who had been exposed to COVID-19. J is TRBJ1-4 and V is TRBV27; 7 bases are shared with TRBD1. Sequencing input: PBMCs or T cells enriched from blood (not recorded which). The chain's CDR3 is CASSTYRGEKLFF. The CDR3 DNA sequence: TGTGCCAGCAGTACCTACAGGGGCGAAAAACTGTTTTTT.